This T cell receptor (beta chain) was found in a study of shared clonotypes between healthy human individuals. Of note for this clone: The antigen is undetermined.

Clones were sequenced by immunoSEQ multiplex PCR, and TCRdb holds only the in-frame ones, with some missing. The sample has roughly 1,600,000 clones; roughly 98.5% are singletons. Splitting of CD4+ cells produced CD45RA+ naive and CD45RA-negative memory subsets. The study, taken as a whole, reports: Generation of non-shared clonotypes was less probable than generation of clonotypes shared by all four donors.

Sequenced: naive CD4+ T cells sorted from blood. The subset: CD45RA+ positively selected. The TCR was taken from a man under 40 in good health.

The CDR3 here is CASSHGLAGKGDTGELFF. The DNA for the CDR3 is TGTGCCAGCAGCCATGGACTAGCGGGAAAGGGGGACACCGGGGAGCTGTTTTTT. V and J are TRBV7-3 and TRBJ2-2; 12 nucleotides match TRBD2. CDR3 size: 18 residues. The V gene end was trimmed by 5 bases and the J gene end by 3 bases; junction bases not matched to a gene: 10. Germline V lookup: CDR1 SGHTA, CDR2 FQGTGA.